The next 19 T cell receptor beta chains were all read from a single sample in a study of shared clonotypes between healthy human individuals. The naive CD8 subset, CD45RO-negative cells positively selected for CCR7, excluded terminally differentiated effector memory CD45RA+ cells. Assay: immunoSEQ multiplex PCR; the TCRdb copy retains only in-frame clones and omits some. Counted here are some 2.1 million clones, about 95% occurring once; the ten biggest clones make up 0.9% to 1.4%. Sequencing was carried out using naive CD8+ T cells sorted from blood. These receptors were collected from a man aged 18 to 29 in good health.

The rearrangement joins TRBV13 to TRBJ2-7, with 11 bases identical to TRBD2. The V gene end was trimmed by 3 bases and the J gene end by 0 bases; junction bases not matched to a gene: 10. The germline CDR1 and CDR2 sequences are PRHDT and FYEKMQ (reference sequence). The CDR3 spans 18 residues. The CDR3 DNA is TGTGCCAGCAGCTTCCAGCTAGCGGGAGGAAGTAACTCCTACGAGCAGTACTTC. Its protein is CASSFQLAGGSNSYEQYF. The complete variable domain, with remaining parts taken from reference TRBV13 and TRBJ2-7, reads AAGVIQSPRHLIKEKRETATLKCYPIPRHDTVYWYQQGPGQDPQFLISFYEKMQSDKGSIPDRFSAQQFSDYHSELNMSSLELGDSALYFCASSFQLAGGSNSYEQYFGPGTRLTVT.

The chain links TRBV5-4 to TRBJ2-5; 7 positions agree with TRBD1. Germline-derived CDR1 and CDR2 are SGHNT and YYREEE (reference sequence). The CDR3 runs to 15 residues. J lost 5 bases, V lost 2 bases, and 9 bases had no gene match. Here the CDR3 reads CASSLQGLPGETQYF. CDR3 in DNA: TGTGCCAGCAGCTTACAGGGGCTCCCGGGTGAGACCCAGTACTTC.

V and J are TRBV11-2 and TRBJ2-3; 11 bases map to TRBD2. CDR1 SGHAT and CDR2 FQNNGV come from the germline V gene. Trimming cost V 6 bases and J 3 bases; bases outside gene matches: 5. The CDR3 covers 15 residues. In DNA form, the CDR3 reads TGTGCCAGCAGGCTACTAGCGGGAGCAACAGATACGCAGTATTTT. Amino acids: CASRLLAGATDTQYF.

V and J are TRBV27 and TRBJ2-7, with unresolved D. V dropped 5 bases and J dropped 3 bases, with 8 bases sitting between them. The CDR3 spans 12 residues. From germline, CDR1 is MNHEY and CDR2 SMNVEV (reference sequence). CDR3 amino acids: CASSTLNYEQYF. Written as DNA, the CDR3 is TGTGCCAGCAGTACCCTCAACTACGAGCAGTACTTC.

This clone came up a few times. V and J are TRBV27 and TRBJ1-6; a possible D gene is TRBD1 (6 bases). The germline V gene encodes CDR1 MNHEY and CDR2 SMNVEV (reference sequence). The V gene lost 6 bases and the J gene lost 7 bases, with 7 bases spanning the gap. This CDR3 is built from 12 residues. CDR3 residues: CASRRGNSPLHF. As DNA, the CDR3 is TGTGCCAGCAGAAGGGGGAATTCACCCCTCCACTTT.

On this clone itself: Other nucleotide sequences from this sample produce the same CDR3. CDR3 coding DNA: TGTGCCATCAGTGAAGACTCCTACAATGAGCAGTTCTTC. As protein: CAISEDSYNEQFF. The chain recombines TRBV10-3 with TRBJ2-1; no reliable D call. This CDR3 has 13 residues. Germline assignment: CDR1 ENHRY and CDR2 SYGVKD. V lost 3 bases to trimming and J lost 0 bases, with 3 bases between them.

The chain has TRBV4-1 and TRBJ2-1; 12 bases match TRBD2. The CDR3 loop spans 15 amino acids. CDR1 is MGHRA, CDR2 YSYEKL, per germline. The trim removed 1 base at V and 13 bases at J, leaving 8 bases unmatched. The CDR3 loop reads CASSQGPSGRAPQFF. CDR3 nucleotide sequence: TGCGCCAGCAGCCAAGGTCCTAGCGGGAGGGCACCTCAGTTCTTC.

V is TRBV11-3 and J is TRBJ1-2; D is ambiguous. V lost 1 base to trimming and J lost 7 bases, with 7 bases between them. Germline lookup yields CDR1 SGHNT and CDR2 YENEEA. The CDR3 has 12 residues. The CDR3 DNA reads as TGTGCCAGCAGCTTAGGGGCGGCTGGCTACACCTTC. It encodes CASSLGAAGYTF.

V and J are TRBV4-1 and TRBJ1-3, with D unclear. This CDR3 region has 14 residues. The V gene lost 5 bases and the J gene lost 3 bases, with 11 bases spanning the gap. CDR1 is MGHRA, CDR2 YSYEKL, per germline. The CDR3 bases are TGCGCCAGCAGCAATTCGAACTTTGGAAACACCATATATTTT. Its translation is CASSNSNFGNTIYF.

The CDR3 sequence: CASSPPPQGAIGELFF. The CDR3 DNA is TGTGCCAGCTCACCTCCCCCTCAGGGGGCTATCGGGGAGCTGTTTTTT. The chain is built from TRBV18 and TRBJ2-2, with 8 bases aligning to TRBD1. V was clipped by 3 bases and J by 7 bases; unmatched bases: 10. The CDR3 sequence is 16 residues long. Germline CDR1 KGHSH, CDR2 LQKENI.

The chain has TRBV5-4 and TRBJ2-3; D remains ambiguous. The germline V and J ends were trimmed by 4 bases and 5 bases, with 11 bases remaining between them. The CDR3 runs 13 residues. From germline, CDR1 is SGHNT and CDR2 YYREEE (reference sequence). Here the CDR3 DNA reads TGTGCCAGCAGCACCGAGGCTGGAGATACGCAGTATTTT. It encodes CASSTEAGDTQYF.

The rearrangement uses TRBV7-6 and TRBJ2-7, with 8 bases fitting TRBD1. In germline, CDR1 is SGHVS, CDR2 FNYEAQ. This CDR3 region has 14 residues. J lost 0 bases, V lost 5 bases, and 3 bases had no gene match. CDR3 bases: TGTGCCAGCAGCCACAGGGGGAGCTCCTACGAGCAGTACTTC. This sequence encodes CASSHRGSSYEQYF.

V gene TRBV10-3 combines with J gene TRBJ1-2; D is ambiguous. The CDR3 is 15 amino acids. Trimming cost V 7 bases and J 0 bases, with 15 bases left between them. Germline V gives CDR1 ENHRY, CDR2 SYGVKD. This chain's CDR3 is CAITPEELANYGYTF. The CDR3 bases are TGTGCCATCACCCCGGAAGAGTTAGCTAACTATGGCTACACCTTC.

The chain couples TRBV5-8 to TRBJ2-3; TRBD2 matches at 7 bases. V lost 4 bases to trimming and J lost 6 bases; unmatched junction nucleotides: 11. Germline CDR1 reads SGHTS; CDR2 reads YDEGEE. The CDR3 extends over 15 amino acids. The CDR3 loop is CASSLRSGRMDTQYF. Written as DNA, the CDR3 is TGTGCCAGCAGCCTGAGGTCCGGGAGGATGGATACGCAGTATTTT.

The CDR3 nucleotides are TGTGCCAGCAGCGTCTATCAGGGTGAGCAGTTCTTC. It specifies CASSVYQGEQFF. The chain links TRBV9 to TRBJ2-1; maybe TRBD1 (5 bases). The V and J ends lost 2 bases and 9 bases respectively, with 9 bases between them. The CDR3 covers 12 residues. The germline gives CDR1 SGDLS, CDR2 YYNGEE.

The chain has TRBV6-5 and TRBJ2-1; 8 bases align to TRBD1. After removal of 0 bases from V and 5 bases from J, the junction contained 6 bases not matched to a gene. There are 16 residues in the CDR3. CDR1 and CDR2 from the germline V gene are MNHEY and SVGAGI. This CDR3 is CASSYSPDREHNEQFF. As DNA, the CDR3 is TGTGCCAGCAGTTACTCCCCGGACAGGGAACACAATGAGCAGTTCTTC.

The chain has TRBV7-9 and TRBJ2-5; no firm D call. The germline CDR1 and CDR2 sequences are SEHNR and FQNEAQ (reference sequence). This CDR3 has 11 residues. Trimming stripped 5 bases from V and 7 bases from J, with 8 bases between. The CDR3, as DNA: TGTGCCAGCAGCCCCATTGGGACCCAGTACTTC. Its translation is CASSPIGTQYF.

The rearrangement uses TRBV6-1 and TRBJ2-7; D not resolved. The CDR3 is made up of 13 amino acids. Germline CDR1 is MNHNS and CDR2 is SASEGT. Trimming took 8 bases from V and 0 from J, leaving 11 bases between them. CDR3 bases: TGTGCCAGCGGTATTAGGGACTCCTACGAGCAGTACTTC. It is translated as CASGIRDSYEQYF.

The V call is TRBV6-5, the J call TRBJ2-7, with no clear D. Germline assignment: CDR1 MNHEY and CDR2 SVGAGI. This CDR3 has 16 residues. V was pared by 0 bases and J by 2 bases, with 14 bases between. The CDR3 loop reads CASSYSLDHGPYEQYF. DNA for the CDR3: TGTGCCAGCAGTTACTCCCTTGATCACGGACCCTACGAGCAGTACTTC.